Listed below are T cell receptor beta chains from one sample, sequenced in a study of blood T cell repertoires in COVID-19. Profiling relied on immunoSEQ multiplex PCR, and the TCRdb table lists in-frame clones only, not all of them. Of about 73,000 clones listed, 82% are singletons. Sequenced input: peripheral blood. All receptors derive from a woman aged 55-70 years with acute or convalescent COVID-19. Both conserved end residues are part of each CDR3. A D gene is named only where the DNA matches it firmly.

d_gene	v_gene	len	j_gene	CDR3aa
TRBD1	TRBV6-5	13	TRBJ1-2	CASSPETGSGYTF
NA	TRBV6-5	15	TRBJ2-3	CASRLSGAPTDTQYF
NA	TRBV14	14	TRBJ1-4	CASSQARAREKLFF
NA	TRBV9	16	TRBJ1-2	CASSVGGKGGAYGYTF
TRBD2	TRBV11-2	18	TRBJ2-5	CASSLGERGPLLRETQYF
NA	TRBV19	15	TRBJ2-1	CASSPWASTYNEQFF
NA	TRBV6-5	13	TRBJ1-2	CASSLGNLEGYTF
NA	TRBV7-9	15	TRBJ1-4	CASSLGQQDNEKLFF
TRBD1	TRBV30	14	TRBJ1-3	CAWRTQGSGNTIYF
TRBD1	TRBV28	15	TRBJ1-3	CASSSQGAAGNTIYF
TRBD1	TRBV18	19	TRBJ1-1	CASSPRRIGDRGPNTEAFF
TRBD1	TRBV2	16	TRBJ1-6	CASSARGRGSDSPLHF
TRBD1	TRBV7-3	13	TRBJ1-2	CASSPGQAYGYTF
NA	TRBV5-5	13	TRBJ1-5	CASSLEGPQPQHF
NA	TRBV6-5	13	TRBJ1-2	CASKGQGRDGYTF
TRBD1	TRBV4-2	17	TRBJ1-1	CASSQDIRDSTNTEAFF
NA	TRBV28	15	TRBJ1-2	CASSYRVSANYGYTF
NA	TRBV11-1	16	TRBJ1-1	CASSHYQGTANTEAFF
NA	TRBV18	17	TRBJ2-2	CASSPTISPRGTGELFF
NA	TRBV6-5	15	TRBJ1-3	CASSYSKGYGNTIYF
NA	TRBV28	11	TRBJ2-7	CASSVGQGTYF
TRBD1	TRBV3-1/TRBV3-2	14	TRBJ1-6	CASSPTGGNSPLHF
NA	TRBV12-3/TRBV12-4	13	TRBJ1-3	CASSLLSGNTIYF
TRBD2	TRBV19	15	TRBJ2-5	CASSIGLAAQETQYF
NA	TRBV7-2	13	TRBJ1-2	CASGREANYGYTF
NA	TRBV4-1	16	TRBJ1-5	CASSLDRPGGSQPQHF
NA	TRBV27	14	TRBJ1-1	CASRYNQGGAEAFF
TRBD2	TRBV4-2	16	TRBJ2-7	CASSPLLARTSYEQYF
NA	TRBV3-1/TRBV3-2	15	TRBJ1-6	CASSPVGGGGSPLHF
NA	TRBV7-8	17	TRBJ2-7	CASSLALGQATSYEQYF
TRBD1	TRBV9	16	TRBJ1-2	CASSVGGDRLNYGYTF
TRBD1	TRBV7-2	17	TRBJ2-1	CASSLALSGGSYNEQFF
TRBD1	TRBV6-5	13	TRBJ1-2	CASNTDRGHGYTF
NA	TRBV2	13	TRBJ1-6	CASVSAYNSPLHF
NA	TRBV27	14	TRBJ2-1	CASSPTYRVNEQFF
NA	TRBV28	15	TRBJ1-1	CASSYPGVMNTEAFF
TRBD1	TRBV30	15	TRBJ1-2	CAWSPWDRSNYGYTF
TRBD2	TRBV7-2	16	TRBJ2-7	CASSSTSGSSTYEQYF
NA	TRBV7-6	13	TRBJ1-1	CASSLGTRAEAFF
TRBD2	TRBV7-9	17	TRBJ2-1	CASSPRGGPDSHNEQFF
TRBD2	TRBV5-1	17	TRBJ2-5	CASSLGSGGARQETQYF
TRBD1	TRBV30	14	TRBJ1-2	CAWSVHGTVNGYTF
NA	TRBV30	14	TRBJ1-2	CAWTRQSRNYGYTF
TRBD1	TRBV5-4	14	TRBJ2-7	CASSVWDRAYEQYF
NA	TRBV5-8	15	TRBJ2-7	CASSLSRVSRDEQYF
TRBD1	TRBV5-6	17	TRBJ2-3	CASSFPGQGARTDTQYF
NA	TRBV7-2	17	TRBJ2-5	CASSLASAGPKQETQYF
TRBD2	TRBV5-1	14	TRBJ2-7	CASSFTAGSGEQYF
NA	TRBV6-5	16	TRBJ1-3	CASSYSMTGSGNTIYF
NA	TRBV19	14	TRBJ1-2	CASSIVGANYGYTF
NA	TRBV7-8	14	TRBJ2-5	CASSSWGVQETQYF
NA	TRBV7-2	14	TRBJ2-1	CASSSFPLNNEQFF
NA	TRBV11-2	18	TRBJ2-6	CASSALRVGFSGANVLTF
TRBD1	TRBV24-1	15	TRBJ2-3	CATSAGTGITDTQYF
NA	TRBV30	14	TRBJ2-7	CAWSPNRASYEQYF
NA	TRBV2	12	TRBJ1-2	CASSHRDYGYTF
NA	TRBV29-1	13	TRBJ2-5	CSVKRDNGETQYF